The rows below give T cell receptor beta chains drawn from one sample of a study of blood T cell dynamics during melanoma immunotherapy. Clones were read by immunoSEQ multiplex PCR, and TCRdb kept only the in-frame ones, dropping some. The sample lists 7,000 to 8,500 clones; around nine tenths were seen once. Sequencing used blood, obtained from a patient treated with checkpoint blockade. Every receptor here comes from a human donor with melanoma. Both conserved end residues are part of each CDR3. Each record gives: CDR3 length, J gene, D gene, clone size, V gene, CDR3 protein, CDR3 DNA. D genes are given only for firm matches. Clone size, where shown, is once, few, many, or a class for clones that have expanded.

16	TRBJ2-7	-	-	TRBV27	CASSSLFLTASYEQYF	TGTGCCAGCAGTTCCCTTTTTCTGACAGCCTCCTACGAGCAGTACTTC
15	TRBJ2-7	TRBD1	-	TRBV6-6	CASSPGTGTSYEQYF	TGTGCCAGCAGCCCCGGGACAGGAACGTCCTACGAGCAGTACTTC
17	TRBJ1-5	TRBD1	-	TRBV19	CASSSGTGGIRGQPQHF	TGTGCCAGTAGTTCCGGGACAGGGGGTATTCGGGGTCAGCCCCAGCATTTT
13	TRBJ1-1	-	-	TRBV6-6	CASSYVGGKEAFF	TGTGCCAGCAGTTACGTAGGGGGAAAAGAAGCTTTCTTT
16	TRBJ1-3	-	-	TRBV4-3	CASSQDAVLSGNTIYF	TGCGCCAGCAGCCAAGATGCGGTCCTCTCTGGAAACACCATATATTTT
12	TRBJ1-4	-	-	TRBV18	CASSRHGEKLFF	TGTGCCAGCTCAAGACACGGGGAAAAACTGTTTTTT
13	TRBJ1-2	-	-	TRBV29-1	CSVVPITNYGYTF	TGCAGCGTTGTCCCAATTACTAACTATGGCTACACCTTC
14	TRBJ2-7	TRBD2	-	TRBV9	CASARASGAYEQYF	TGTGCCAGCGCCCGGGCTAGCGGGGCCTACGAGCAGTACTTC
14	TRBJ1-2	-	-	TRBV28	CASSSPTGLYGYTF	TGTGCCAGCAGTTCCCCGACAGGCCTCTATGGCTACACCTTC
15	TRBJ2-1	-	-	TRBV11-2	CASSLEFQAPHEQFF	TGTGCCAGCAGCTTAGAGTTCCAAGCCCCCCATGAGCAGTTCTTC
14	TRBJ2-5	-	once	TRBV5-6	CASSLYAGLDTQYF	TGTGCCAGCAGCTTGTATGCCGGGCTTGACACCCAGTACTTC
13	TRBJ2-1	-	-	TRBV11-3	CASSLDIRDEQFF	TGTGCCAGCAGCTTAGATATTCGGGATGAGCAGTTCTTC
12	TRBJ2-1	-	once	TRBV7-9	CASSLEAGEQFF	TGTGCCAGCAGCTTAGAGGCGGGCGAGCAGTTCTTC
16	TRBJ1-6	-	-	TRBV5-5	CASSPTPAGPNSPLHF	TGTGCCAGCAGCCCCACGCCAGCAGGGCCAAATTCACCCCTCCACTTT
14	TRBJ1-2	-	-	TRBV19	CASSIDKRGYGYTF	TGTGCCAGTAGTATAGATAAAAGGGGATATGGCTACACCTTC
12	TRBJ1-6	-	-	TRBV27	CASSPINSPLHF	TGTGCCAGCAGTCCCATTAATTCACCCCTCCACTTT
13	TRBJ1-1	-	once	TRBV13	CASSRTGNTEAFF	TGTGCCAGCAGTCGTACAGGGAACACTGAAGCTTTCTTT
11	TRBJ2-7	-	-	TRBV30	CAWDGEYEQYF	TGTGCCTGGGACGGAGAGTACGAGCAGTACTTC
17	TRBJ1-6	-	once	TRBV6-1	CASSGRAKSSYNSPLHF	TGTGCCAGCAGTGGCAGGGCCAAGAGCTCCTATAATTCACCCCTCCACTTT
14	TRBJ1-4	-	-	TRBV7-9	CASSVTGPNEKLFF	TGTGCCAGCAGCGTAACAGGGCCTAATGAAAAACTGTTTTTT
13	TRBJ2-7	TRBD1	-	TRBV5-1	CASSTGTGDQKYF	TGCGCCAGCAGTACCGGGACAGGGGATCAGAAGTACTTC
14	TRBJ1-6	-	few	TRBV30	CAWSRGADNSPLHF	TGTGCCTGGAGTAGAGGGGCTGATAATTCACCCCTCCACTTT
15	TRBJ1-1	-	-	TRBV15	CATSRDGAKNTEAFF	TGTGCCACCAGCAGAGATGGGGCAAAGAACACTGAAGCTTTCTTT
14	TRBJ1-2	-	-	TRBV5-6	CASSPRGPGYGYTF	TGTGCCAGCAGCCCGCGTGGGCCCGGCTATGGCTACACCTTC
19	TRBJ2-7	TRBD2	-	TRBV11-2	CASSITSGRTVGSLYEQYF	TGTGCCAGCAGCATAACTAGCGGGAGGACGGTGGGTAGTCTCTACGAGCAGTACTTC
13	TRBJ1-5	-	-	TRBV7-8	CASSLFGNQPQHF	TGTGCCAGCAGCTTATTCGGCAATCAGCCCCAGCATTTT
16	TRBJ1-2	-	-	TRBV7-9	CASSLGRGRRDTGGTF	TGTGCCAGCAGCTTAGGTAGAGGCCGGCGGGATACCGGGGGCACCTTC
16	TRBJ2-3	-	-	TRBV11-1	CASSPPWGTSTDTQYF	TGTGCCAGCAGCCCCCCTTGGGGAACGAGCACAGATACGCAGTATTTT
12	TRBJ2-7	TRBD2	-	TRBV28	CASSLAQRELYF	TGTGCCAGCAGTTTGGCCCAGCGGGAGCTTTACTTC
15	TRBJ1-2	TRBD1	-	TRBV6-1	CASSASPTGDGGYTF	TGTGCCAGCAGTGCTTCCCCGACAGGGGATGGTGGCTACACCTTC
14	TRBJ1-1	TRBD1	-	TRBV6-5	CASRRTGANTEAFF	TGTGCCAGCAGGAGGACAGGGGCGAACACTGAAGCTTTCTTT
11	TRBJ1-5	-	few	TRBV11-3	CASSRHQPQHF	TGTGCCAGCAGCCGGCATCAGCCCCAGCATTTT
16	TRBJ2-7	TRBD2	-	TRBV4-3	CASSSRGTSGGHEQYF	TGCGCCAGCAGCTCCCGGGGAACTAGCGGGGGTCACGAGCAGTACTTC